These T cell receptor beta chains were read from a single sample in a study of shared clonotypes between healthy human individuals. Measured with immunoSEQ multiplex PCR; TCRdb has only the in-frame clones, and not every one. The repertoire has 2 million to 2.5 million clones, roughly 94% of them found once; the top ten carry 0.1% to 0.15%. The sample was naive CD4+ T cells sorted from blood. Receptor source: a man younger than 35 in good health. Each CDR3 is given with its conserved first and last residue. D genes are given only for firm matches. Size is stated for part of the rows, as once, few or many counts, or as a class when the clone is expanded.

>TRBV19|TRBJ1-2|NA|TRBD1
TGTGCCAGTAGTATGGCCGGGACAGAACAAGTCTATGGCTACACCTTC
CASSMAGTEQVYGYTF
>TRBV7-2|TRBJ1-5|NA|NA
TGTGCCAGCAGCTTTTCTATCCAACAGCCCCAGCATTTT
CASSFSIQQPQHF
>TRBV30|TRBJ1-5|NA|NA
TGTGCCTGGAGTGTCTTGGGAAACGGCAATCAGCCCCAGCATTTT
CAWSVLGNGNQPQHF
>TRBV14|TRBJ1-1|NA|TRBD1
TGTGCCAGCAGCTACTCAGGGGGTACTGAAGCTTTCTTT
CASSYSGGTEAFF
>TRBV7-9|TRBJ2-7|NA|NA
TGTGCCAGCAGCTTAAAACCAGGCTACGAGCAGTACTTC
CASSLKPGYEQYF
>TRBV4-1|TRBJ2-2|once|TRBD1
TGCGCCAGCAGCCCTGGGACAGTCGCGAACACCGGGGAGCTGTTTTTT
CASSPGTVANTGELFF
>TRBV19|TRBJ2-5|once|NA
TGTGCCAGTAGTATAGTAGAAGGCGCTTCCCAAGAGACCCAGTACTTC
CASSIVEGASQETQYF
>TRBV6-6|TRBJ2-2|NA|NA
TGTGCCAGCAGTCCCGGGGAGCTGTTTTTT
CASSPGELFF
>TRBV15|TRBJ1-5|NA|NA
TGTGCCACCAGCAGAGACTATAGCAATCAGCCCCAGCATTTT
CATSRDYSNQPQHF
>TRBV7-6|TRBJ1-1|NA|NA
TGTGCCAGCAGCTTAGCGGTTACAGGGAAGGTTGGCACTGAAGCTTTCTTT
CASSLAVTGKVGTEAFF
>TRBV7-9|TRBJ1-2|once|TRBD1
TGTGCCAGCAGCCCAGCGGGGACAGCTTCTAACTATGGCTACACCTTC
CASSPAGTASNYGYTF
>TRBV7-2|TRBJ2-5|NA|NA
TGTGCCAGCAGAAGGGAAGGGACCCAGTACTTC
CASRREGTQYF